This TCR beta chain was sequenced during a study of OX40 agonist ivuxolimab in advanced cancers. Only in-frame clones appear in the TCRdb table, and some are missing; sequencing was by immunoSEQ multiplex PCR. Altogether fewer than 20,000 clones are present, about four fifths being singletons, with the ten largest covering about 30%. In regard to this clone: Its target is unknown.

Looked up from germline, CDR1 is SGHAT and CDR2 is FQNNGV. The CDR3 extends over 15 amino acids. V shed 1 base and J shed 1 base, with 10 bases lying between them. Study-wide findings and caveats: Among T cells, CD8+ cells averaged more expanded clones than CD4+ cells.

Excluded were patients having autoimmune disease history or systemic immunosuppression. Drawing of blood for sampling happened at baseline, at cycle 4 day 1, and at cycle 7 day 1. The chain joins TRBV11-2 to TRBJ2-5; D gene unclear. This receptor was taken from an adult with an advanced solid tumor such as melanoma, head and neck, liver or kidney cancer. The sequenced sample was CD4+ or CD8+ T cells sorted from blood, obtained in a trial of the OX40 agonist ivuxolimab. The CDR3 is CASSLVPLFQETQYF. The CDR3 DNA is TGTGCCAGCAGCTTAGTCCCGCTGTTCCAAGAGACCCAGTACTTC. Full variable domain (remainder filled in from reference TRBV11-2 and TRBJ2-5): EAGVAQSPRYKIIEKRQSVAFWCNPISGHATLYWYQQILGQGPKLLIQFQNNGVVDDSQLPKDRFSAERLKGVDSTLKIQPAKLEDSAVYLCASSLVPLFQETQYFGPGTRLLVL.